The 6 T cell receptor beta chains reported below all come from one sample, sequenced in a study of Ad26.COV2.S vaccination and SARS-CoV-2 variants. The table came from immunoSEQ multiplex PCR; TCRdb's copy has only in-frame clones and leaves some out. This table holds hundreds of thousands of clones, approximately 92% found once. Treatment defined: 19 received Ad26.COV2.S at low or high dose, single or two shots; several received placebo; per-sample allocation not given. The samples were gathered on day 63 after the first injection of vaccine or placebo. Sequences were derived from peripheral blood, sampled in a trial of Ad26.COV2.S vaccine versus placebo. These receptors all stem from a person aged 18-60 years who received the Ad26.COV2.S COVID-19 vaccine or a placebo.

The J gene is TRBJ2-7, the V gene TRBV7-2; D unclear. CDR1 is SGHTA and CDR2 is FQGNSA in the germline V gene. This CDR3 has 15 residues. Trimming shortened V by 2 bases and J by 1 base, and 12 bases separated the two germline ends. Written as DNA, the CDR3 is TGTGCCAGCAGCTTACTGGTAGTCCGTTCCTACGAGCAGTACTTC. Its translation is CASSLLVVRSYEQYF.

In this sample, this clone turned up a few times. The chain employs TRBV11-2 and TRBJ1-1, with D perhaps TRBD1 (5 bases). V lost 1 base, J lost 4 bases, and 10 bases lay in between. The germline gives CDR1 SGHAT, CDR2 FQNNGV. This CDR3 region has 14 residues. CDR3 in amino acids: CASSLVAGLTEAFF. The CDR3 coding sequence is TGTGCCAGCAGCTTAGTTGCGGGGCTCACTGAAGCTTTCTTT.

The gene calls are TRBV29-1 and TRBJ1-1; TRBD1 matches at 8 bases. Germline CDR1 and CDR2: SQVTM and ANQGSEA. This CDR3 has 16 amino acids. Trimming removed 5 bases from V and 1 base from J; junction bases left unmatched: 12. The CDR3 loop reads CSVRGQGYWGNTEAFF. The CDR3 DNA reads as TGCAGCGTTCGAGGACAGGGCTACTGGGGGAACACTGAAGCTTTCTTT.

The CDR3 DNA reads as TGTGCCAGCAGTTTATTTCACAGGGGTCATGCTCGCATGGGCTACACCTTC. Translating gives CASSLFHRGHARMGYTF. This chain uses TRBV27 with TRBJ1-2, with 7 bases matching TRBD1. CDR1 and CDR2 from the germline V gene are MNHEY and SMNVEV (reference sequence). This CDR3 comprises 17 residues. Trimming cost V 1 base and J 8 bases; bases outside gene matches: 16.

The sample holds one count of this clone. V and J are TRBV29-1 and TRBJ2-5; D tentatively fits TRBD1 or TRBD2 (5 bases each). Germline V lookup: CDR1 SQVTM, CDR2 ANQGSEA. The CDR3 sequence is 13 residues long. The V end was cut by 2 bases, the J end by 4 bases, with 11 bases between. The CDR3 loop reads CSVERDPGETQYF. The CDR3 DNA is TGCAGCGTTGAACGGGACCCGGGAGAGACCCAGTACTTC.

The chain has TRBV7-2 and TRBJ1-6, with a tentative D call TRBD1 (6 bases). Trimming shortened V by 5 bases and J by 8 bases, and 13 bases separated the two germline ends. CDR3 length: 14 residues. Germline V gene sequence: CDR1 SGHTA, CDR2 FQGNSA. CDR3 nucleotide sequence: TGTGCCAGCAGCCCCCAACAGGGCTATTCACCCCTCCACTTT. This encodes CASSPQQGYSPLHF.